This T cell receptor beta chain is from a study of blood T cell repertoires in COVID-19. Whole-study context: Samples came from the United States, Italy and Spain, spanning acute and convalescent COVID-19. Sources were T cells, B-cell-depleted T cells, or PBMCs; the material itself was cDNA or gDNA.

The CDR3 runs 16 residues. Germline assignment: CDR1 LGHDT and CDR2 YNNKEL (reference sequence). V trimming: 2 bases; J trimming: 0 bases; junction bases outside the gene matches: 4. In the original analysis: Reference gene primer amplification in the assay estimated nucleated cell counts. Data came from immunoSEQ multiplex PCR; TCRdb stores just in-frame clones and leaves some out. For V, J and clone size, that table is used; D and trimming come from the DNA. The sample has tens of thousands of clones; 80% to 90% are singletons. This sequence originates from a human donor in a cohort sampled during active COVID-19. The donor label of this sample is uncertain. This sequence joins TRBV3-1 (or the pseudogene TRBV3-2) and TRBJ2-1; 7 nucleotides align to TRBD2. The specimen sequenced was peripheral blood. CDR3 loop: CASSQLGGSSYNEQFF. The CDR3 DNA is TGTGCCAGCAGCCAATTGGGCGGGAGCTCCTACAATGAGCAGTTCTTC.